These 7 T cell receptor beta chains originate from one sample sequenced in a study of T-cell reconstitution after alpha-beta-depleted transplantation in children (TCRdb year 2016). Read against the paper, the sample's treatment or condition label means: allogeneic hematopoietic cell transplantation with graft depleted of TCRalphabeta T cells and CD19 B cells. The library was produced with PCR. TCRdb names Illumina HiSeq 2500 as the instrument used. Molecular barcoding was employed in the preparation of TCR libraries, with unique molecular identifiers being used to normalize TCRbeta repertoire quantification. Clones were called with MiXCR by TCRdb after fastp trimmed the public reads at Q25, and only in-frame beta chains were retained. Entries that share a CDR3 protein sequence are merged under the most common genes and DNA. Across this sample there are about 980,000 distinct CDR3 sequences, with 25% to 30% seen only once. 28% of the sample is in the top ten clones.

Sequencing was performed on PBMCs, mostly from graft donor cells, taken 360 days after TCRalphabeta/CD19-depleted stem cell transplant. All receptors derive from a boy younger than two who had a stem cell transplant for SCID, so the T cells may come from the graft donor.

The chain uses TRBV4-2 and TRBJ1-2; possible D gene TRBD1, 5 bases. The V and J ends lost 3 bases and 0 bases respectively, with 11 bases between them. CDR1 and CDR2 (germline): LGHNA, YNFKEQ. CDR3 size: 15 residues. The CDR3 loop is CASSQGGEANYGYTF. DNA for the CDR3: TGTGCCAGCAGCCAGGGGGGAGAGGCTAACTATGGCTACACCTTC.

This chain uses TRBV6-1 with TRBJ2-1; 12 bases align to TRBD2. After removal of 6 bases from V and 9 bases from J, the junction contained 15 bases not matched to a gene. This CDR3 is built from 17 residues. CDR1 MNHNS and CDR2 SASEGT come from the germline V gene. The CDR3: CASSRTLELAGGSEQFF. The CDR3 coding sequence is TGTGCCAGCAGCCGGACTCTCGAACTAGCGGGAGGCAGTGAGCAGTTCTTC.

The chain employs TRBV6-5 and TRBJ2-5, with D maybe TRBD1 (5 bases). The CDR3 has 14 amino acids. The V gene's germline CDR1 is MNHEY and CDR2 SVGAGI. The V end was cut by 2 bases, the J end by 5 bases, with 12 bases between. CDR3 sequence: CASSYRGEEETQYF. The CDR3 DNA reads as TGTGCCAGCAGTTACAGGGGTGAGGAGGAGACCCAGTACTTC.

This clonotype was seen more than once but under ten times. The chain employs TRBV2 and TRBJ1-1; D is unclear. The V and J ends lost 3 bases and 8 bases respectively, with 19 bases between them. Per germline, CDR1 SNHLY and CDR2 FYNNEI. This CDR3 region has 15 residues. CDR3 coding DNA: TGTGCCAGCAGTGATATATCTTTGCCATCGGAAGAAGCTTTCTTT. Its translation: CASSDISLPSEEAFF.

This clonotype was seen at least ten times. This sequence joins TRBV20-1 and TRBJ1-5, with TRBD1 matching over 8 bases. Germline assignment: CDR1 DFQATT and CDR2 SNEGSKA (reference sequence). After removal of 6 bases from V and 2 bases from J, the junction contained 3 bases not matched to a gene. CDR3 size: 13 residues. The CDR3 DNA reads TGCAGTGCCGGGACAGGTGGCAATCAGCCCCAGCATTTT. Amino acids: CSAGTGGNQPQHF.

The chain combines TRBV27 with TRBJ2-7; TRBD1 is a possible D gene (5 bases). Germline assignment: CDR1 MNHEY and CDR2 SMNVEV (reference sequence). This CDR3 region has 14 residues. V lost 5 bases and J 5 bases, leaving 16 bases between the germline ends. The CDR3 protein is CASSESQGWHEQYF. CDR3 bases: TGTGCCAGCAGTGAGTCGCAGGGTTGGCACGAGCAGTACTTC.

V is TRBV4-1 and J is TRBJ1-4, with D possibly matching TRBD1 (5 bases). The CDR3 is 16 residues long. V dropped 0 bases and J dropped 7 bases, with 15 bases sitting between them. CDR1 and CDR2 (germline): MGHRA, YSYEKL. The CDR3 region is CASSQEHRGIGEKLFF. The CDR3 DNA is TGCGCCAGCAGCCAAGAGCATAGGGGCATCGGTGAAAAACTGTTTTTT.